This TCR beta chain was observed in a study of cytomegalovirus exposure and HLA in healthy donors. The V gene's germline CDR1 is SGDLS and CDR2 YYNGEE. CDR3 length: 14 amino acids. V lost 4 bases and J 1 base, leaving 9 bases between the germline ends. Study-level points and caveats: It was reportedly the case that the classifier diagnosed cytomegalovirus status with high specificity and sensitivity. The investigators catalogued about 170 TCR beta chains as cytomegalovirus-associated.

Here immunoSEQ multiplex PCR was the method, and the copy in TCRdb shows in-frame clones only, minus some. Here the sample spans roughly 230,000 clones, around 90% being singletons. Comment on this clone: Its matching antigen is unknown.

Material for sequencing was PBMCs. This sequence originates from a young woman in good health and CMV-seronegative. V and J are TRBV9 and TRBJ2-1; no reliable D call. CDR3 coding DNA: TGTGCCAGCAGCCCGCAGCGATCCTACAATGAGCAGTTCTTC. It specifies CASSPQRSYNEQFF.